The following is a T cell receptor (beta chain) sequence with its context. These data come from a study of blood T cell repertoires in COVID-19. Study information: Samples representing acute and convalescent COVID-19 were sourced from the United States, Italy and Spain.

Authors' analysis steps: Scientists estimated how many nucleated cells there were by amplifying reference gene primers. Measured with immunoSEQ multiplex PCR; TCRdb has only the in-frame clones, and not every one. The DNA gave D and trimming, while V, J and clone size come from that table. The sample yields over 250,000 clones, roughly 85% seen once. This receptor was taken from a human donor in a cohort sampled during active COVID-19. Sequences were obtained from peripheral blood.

CDR3 in amino acids: CATSRDLRPQHF. CDR3 DNA: TGTGCCACCAGCAGAGATCTACGGCCCCAGCATTTT. The chain has TRBV15 and TRBJ1-5; D is ambiguous. V was trimmed by 0 bases and J by 9 bases, leaving 6 bases between them. The CDR3 runs to 12 residues. The V gene's germline CDR1 is LNHNV and CDR2 YYDKDF (reference sequence).